This entry lists 13 T cell receptor beta chains sequenced from one sample in a study of cytomegalovirus exposure and HLA in healthy donors (dated by TCRdb to about 2017). Libraries were made using the immunoSEQ multiplex PCR assay. The multiplex PCR relied on a mix of 60 forward primers for TCR Vbeta segments and 13 reverse primers for TCR Jbeta segments. TCRdb stores this immuneACCESS table with in-frame sequences only. Part of the clones is absent; in the studies checked, under half of the shortfall reflects unresolved V genes, and no reason is known for the rest. This sample lists some 100,000 clones; around 81% were detected once. Jointly, the top ten make up less than 2.5% of the sample. The sample comprised PBMCs. These TCRs come from a woman aged 30 to 39 in good health and CMV-seronegative.

V and J are TRBV10-3 and TRBJ2-7, with TRBD1 matching over 8 bases. The CDR3 contains 12 residues. Unmatched junction bases numbered 6, after V lost 10 bases and J lost 4 bases. CDR1 and CDR2 from the germline V gene are ENHRY and SYGVKD. CDR3 nucleotides: TGTGCCACCGGGACAGGTCCGTACGAGCAGTACTTC. Translation: CATGTGPYEQYF.

This clone turned up a few times. CDR3 DNA sequence: TGCGCCAGCACCCTTTCACGGGATTCCACTGAAGCTTTCTTT. Amino acid sequence: CASTLSRDSTEAFF. The chain is built from TRBV5-1 and TRBJ1-1; D is undetermined. Looked up from germline, CDR1 is SGHRS and CDR2 is YFSETQ. The V end was cut by 6 bases, the J end by 4 bases, with 16 bases between. This CDR3 is built from 14 residues.

This chain uses TRBV5-1 with TRBJ1-1; 10 bases line up with TRBD1. Germline V gene data show CDR1 as SGHRS and CDR2 as YFSETQ. The CDR3 is 14 residues long. After removal of 8 bases from V and 4 bases from J, the junction contained 8 bases not matched to a gene. The CDR3 here is CASQGQGVFTEAFF. The CDR3 DNA reads TGCGCCAGTCAAGGACAGGGGGTTTTCACTGAAGCTTTCTTT.

The V call is TRBV11-2, the J call TRBJ2-1, with a weak D call TRBD2 (5 bases). The germline gives CDR1 SGHAT, CDR2 FQNNGV. Trimming cost V 5 bases and J 0 bases, with 11 bases left between them. The CDR3 is made up of 15 amino acids. CDR3 in amino acids: CASSPSGSSYNEQFF. CDR3 DNA: TGTGCCAGCAGCCCAAGCGGAAGCTCCTACAATGAGCAGTTCTTC.

In this sample, this clone turned up a few times. The chain uses TRBV5-1 and TRBJ2-1, with TRBD2 matching over 8 bases. Trimming removed 7 bases from V and 4 bases from J; junction bases left unmatched: 13. The CDR3 contains 16 residues. Germline V gives CDR1 SGHRS, CDR2 YFSETQ. The CDR3 DNA reads as TGCGCCAGCTCGCGGGGGGCGGGAGAGGCATACAATGAGCAGTTCTTC. Protein sequence: CASSRGAGEAYNEQFF.

This clone was seen just once. This chain uses TRBV10-1 with TRBJ2-5; 8 nucleotides agree with TRBD2. V trimming: 0 bases; J trimming: 4 bases; junction bases outside the gene matches: 4. This CDR3 is 15 amino acids long. Germline lookup yields CDR1 WNHNN and CDR2 SYGVQD (reference sequence). DNA of the CDR3: TGCGCCAGCAGTGAGTCGGCCGGGAGGGGAGAGACCCAGTACTTC. Translated, it gives CASSESAGRGETQYF.

This clone was detected a few times. The junction departs from the called germline gene at one end, perhaps through a read error. V gene TRBV6-5 combines with J gene TRBJ1-2; TRBD1 is a possible D gene (5 bases). Germline CDR1 is MNHEY and CDR2 is SVGAGI. The length of the CDR3 is 13 residues. The CDR3 nucleotides are TGTGCCAGCAGTGGTTTTTGGGGCCGCTACCCCCACTTC. Protein product: CASSGFWGRYPHF.

This chain joins TRBV7-3 and TRBJ2-3; no clear D. CDR3 length: 13 amino acids. Trimming stripped 6 bases from V and 0 bases from J, with 7 bases between. Germline CDR1 and CDR2: SGHTA and FQGTGA. The DNA of the CDR3 is TGTGCCAGCAGACATGAAAGCACAGATACGCAGTATTTT. It translates to CASRHESTDTQYF.

This chain joins TRBV4-2 and TRBJ2-1; D remains unclear. Germline V CDR1 and CDR2: LGHNA, YNFKEQ. This CDR3 is built from 13 residues. Between the trimmed V and J ends, which lost 1 base and 9 bases, there was a span of 10 bases. CDR3 bases: TGTGCCAGCAGCCAAGTCGGTGAGTTTGAGCAGTTCTTC. This sequence encodes CASSQVGEFEQFF.

This sequence joins TRBV6-1 and TRBJ2-7; 8 bases are a match to TRBD2. Losses at the gene ends were 3 bases for V and 7 bases for J; bases not matched to a gene: 11. The CDR3 is 15 amino acids. Germline V gene sequence: CDR1 MNHNS, CDR2 SASEGT. Here the CDR3 reads CASSEPLAGYVEQYF. The DNA for the CDR3 is TGTGCCAGCAGTGAGCCGCTAGCGGGCTACGTTGAGCAGTACTTC.

The genes are TRBV28 and TRBJ2-5, with D perhaps matching TRBD1 (5 bases). The assigned J gene may be wrong: the sequence end matches TRBJ2-7 better. This CDR3 spans 15 amino acids. The germline gives CDR1 MDHEN, CDR2 SYDVKM. CDR3 nucleotide sequence: TGTGCCAGCAGTTTGTTTTCGGCCAGGGTGGACGAGCAGTACTTC. Translated, it gives CASSLFSARVDEQYF.

This clone appeared once. The rearrangement uses TRBV5-1 and TRBJ2-2, with 9 bases aligning to TRBD2. Germline V gene lookup returns CDR1 SGHRS and CDR2 YFSETQ. The V gene end was trimmed by 4 bases and the J gene end by 6 bases; junction bases not matched to a gene: 4. The CDR3 contains 14 residues. This chain's CDR3 is CASSPGTSSGELFF. The CDR3 bases are TGCGCCAGCAGCCCGGGGACTAGCTCCGGGGAGCTGTTTTTT.

The chain has TRBV6-5 and TRBJ2-7; a weak D match, TRBD1 (6 bases). Deletions cut 6 bases from V and 4 bases from J, with 7 bases between. This CDR3 region has 11 residues. Germline V lookup: CDR1 MNHEY, CDR2 SVGAGI. DNA of the CDR3: TGTGCCAGCAGACAGGGTTACGAGCAGTACTTC. Translated, it gives CASRQGYEQYF.